The next 26 T cell receptor beta chains were all read from a single sample in a study of T cell repertoires in cytomegalovirus infection. TCRdb redid the calling of the reads with MiXCR, one entry per CDR3 protein. The profile shows fewer than 200,000 distinct CDR3 sequences, roughly 9% of them singletons. Sample: PBMCs. These receptors were taken from a human donor in good health (CMV status not recorded). Some clones in this sample may be carry-over from other donors' samples.

This clonotype showed up many times. The chain joins TRBV4-3 to TRBJ2-1; perhaps TRBD1 as D (6 bases). This CDR3 region has 15 residues. V lost 1 base and J 3 bases, leaving 10 bases between the germline ends. Germline CDR1 and CDR2: LGHNA and YSLEER. In DNA form, the CDR3 reads TGCGCCAGCAGCCAAGGGACAGCCGACTACAATGAGCAGTTCTTC. Its translation: CASSQGTADYNEQFF.

This clonotype was seen ten or more times. The rearrangement links TRBV11-2 to TRBJ2-5; D is uncertain. V was pared by 5 bases and J by 5 bases, with 12 bases between. The CDR3 sequence is 13 residues long. Germline loops: CDR1 SGHAT, CDR2 FQNNGV. CDR3 in amino acids: CASSLQPLETQYF. The CDR3 DNA follows: TGTGCCAGCAGCCTCCAGCCTCTTGAGACCCAGTACTTC.

The chain links TRBV28 to TRBJ2-7; 15 bases are shared with TRBD2. The J segment lost 4 bases and the V segment lost 6 bases, leaving 16 bases of the junction unmatched. CDR3 length: 19 amino acids. CDR1 and CDR2 from the germline V gene are MDHEN and SYDVKM. The CDR3 nucleotides are TGTGCCAGCAGGCGAACCGGACTAGCGGGGGGGGGGGGGTTATACGAGCAGTACTTC. Protein sequence: CASRRTGLAGGGGLYEQYF.

This clonotype was recorded a few times. The chain recombines TRBV12-3 or TRBV12-4 with TRBJ1-1; D is unclear. The CDR3 sequence is 14 residues long. Trimming removed 5 bases at V and 1 base at J, with 11 bases between. The CDR3 region has the DNA TGTGCCAGCAGTCCCGGCAGCCAGAACACTGAAGCTTTCTTT. Its translation: CASSPGSQNTEAFF.

This chain connects TRBV10-3 to TRBJ2-7; TRBD1 aligns across 7 bases. Germline trimming cut 11 bases from V and 5 bases from J; bases unmatched to any gene: 12. The CDR3 totals 13 residues. Per germline, CDR1 ENHRY and CDR2 SYGVKD. CDR3: CALSGQNTDEQYF. Written as DNA, the CDR3 is TGTGCCCTATCGGGACAGAACACGGACGAGCAGTACTTC.

There are many counts of this clonotype. The rearrangement links TRBV7-2 to TRBJ2-5; 9 bases map to TRBD1. The CDR3 is made up of 14 amino acids. The V and J ends lost 5 bases and 2 bases, in that order; junction bases with no gene match: 3. Germline CDR1 reads SGHTA; CDR2 reads FQGNSA. DNA for the CDR3: TGTGCCAGCAGCGAGACAGGGGGGCAAGAGACCCAGTACTTC. Translating gives CASSETGGQETQYF.

This clonotype was detected many times. The chain links TRBV18 to TRBJ2-7, with TRBD1 matching over 9 bases. The V segment lost 3 bases and the J segment 7 bases; nucleotides outside the gene matches: 10. CDR1 and CDR2 from the germline V gene are KGHSH and LQKENI. This CDR3 spans 15 amino acids. Here the CDR3 reads CASSPGTGFLEEQYF. For the CDR3, the DNA is TGTGCCAGCTCACCGGGGACAGGGTTCCTAGAGGAGCAGTACTTC.

This clonotype was counted many times. The chain links TRBV20-1 to TRBJ1-5; D is perhaps TRBD1 (6 bases). This CDR3 contains 13 residues. The germline V and J ends were trimmed by 5 bases and 1 base, with 9 bases remaining between them. Germline values: CDR1 DFQATT, CDR2 SNEGSKA (reference sequence). The CDR3 reads CSAGGHSNQPQHF. CDR3 DNA: TGCAGTGCTGGGGGACACAGCAATCAGCCCCAGCATTTT.

V usage is TRBV11-2 and J usage is TRBJ2-7; TRBD1 matches at 9 bases. Germline trimming cut 7 bases from V and 5 bases from J; bases unmatched to any gene: 12. The germline V gene encodes CDR1 SGHAT and CDR2 FQNNGV. The CDR3 totals 15 residues. CDR3 coding DNA: TGTGCCAGCACCCCCCGGGGACAGGGATCCAACGAGCAGTACTTC. Its protein is CASTPRGQGSNEQYF.

A few counts support this clonotype. J is TRBJ1-1 and V is TRBV14; D not resolved. The CDR3 is 13 amino acids. Germline CDR1 and CDR2: SGHDN and FVKESK. The ends were cut back, 3 bases at V and 8 bases at J, with 13 bases in the middle. The CDR3 nucleotides are TGTGCCAGCAGCCACGGTGTCCGGGCCGAAGCTTTCTTT. Encoded protein: CASSHGVRAEAFF.

The chain links TRBV28 to TRBJ2-5; possibly TRBD2 for D (5 bases). The CDR3 totals 13 residues. Germline loops: CDR1 MDHEN, CDR2 SYDVKM. V dropped 6 bases and J dropped 4 bases, with 12 bases sitting between them. CDR3 coding DNA: TGTGCCAGCAGCGTGCGCGGAGGAGAGACCCAGTACTTC. Translation gives CASSVRGGETQYF.

Concerning this clonotype itself: A much larger clone lies one base from this, so it may be a read error. The V gene is TRBV2, the J gene TRBJ2-1, with TRBD2 identical over 9 bases. The CDR3 covers 15 residues. V was clipped by 4 bases and J by 9 bases; unmatched bases: 10. The V gene's germline CDR1 is SNHLY and CDR2 FYNNEI. The CDR3 DNA is TGTGCCAGCAGTGGAGGGGAGCGGGGGGTCGCTGAGCAGTTCTTC. This gives the protein CASSGGERGVAEQFF.

This clonotype was counted many times. The V gene is TRBV6-2 or TRBV6-3, the J gene TRBJ2-7; TRBD1 matches 7 bases. Per germline, CDR1 MNHEY and CDR2 SVGEGT. This CDR3 has 14 residues. V shed 4 bases and J 6 bases; nucleotides not matched to a gene: 9. The CDR3 region is CASSLPTGKGEQYF. CDR3 nucleotide sequence: TGTGCCAGCAGTTTACCGACAGGGAAGGGCGAGCAGTACTTC.

This clonotype was picked up a small number of times. The chain joins TRBV10-3 to TRBJ2-1; no definite D call. Germline V gene sequence: CDR1 ENHRY, CDR2 SYGVKD. This CDR3 contains 12 residues. The V end lost 6 bases, the J end lost 7 bases, and 10 bases lay between the germline ends. The CDR3 reads CAISRLSNEQFF. The CDR3 nucleotides read TGTGCCATCAGCCGCTTATCAAATGAGCAGTTCTTC.

The rearrangement joins TRBV19 to TRBJ2-2; 7 bases map to TRBD1. Germline V gene sequence: CDR1 LNHDA, CDR2 SQIVND (reference sequence). J was trimmed by 7 bases and V by 3 bases; bases with no gene match: 14. The CDR3 is 17 residues long. The CDR3 sequence: CASSILSRTGWIGELFF. The CDR3 coding sequence is TGTGCCAGTAGTATTTTGAGTAGGACAGGTTGGATCGGGGAGCTGTTTTTT.

The table lists this clonotype with many counts. The V and J genes are TRBV20-1 and TRBJ1-5; possibly TRBD1 for D (5 bases). V lost 1 base and J 4 bases, leaving 17 bases between the germline ends. Germline lookup yields CDR1 DFQATT and CDR2 SNEGSKA (reference sequence). CDR3 length: 16 amino acids. This CDR3 reads CSARGGRAGFNQPQHF. The CDR3 DNA sequence: TGCAGTGCTAGAGGGGGGAGGGCAGGGTTTAATCAGCCCCAGCATTTT.

This clonotype has just a few counts. J is TRBJ2-7 and V is TRBV20-1; 9 bases agree with TRBD2. The CDR3 contains 14 residues. J was trimmed by 6 bases and V by 3 bases; bases with no gene match: 9. CDR1 DFQATT and CDR2 SNEGSKA come from the germline V gene (reference sequence). CDR3 sequence: CSARLGLAGSEQYF. As DNA, the CDR3 is TGCAGTGCTAGGCTAGGGCTAGCGGGGTCCGAGCAGTACTTC.

This clonotype occurred many times. The V call is TRBV6-2 or TRBV6-3, the J call TRBJ1-1; D uncertain. The CDR3 has 13 amino acids. In germline, CDR1 is MNHEY, CDR2 SVGEGT. The ends were cut back, 5 bases at V and 1 base at J, with 8 bases in the middle. Here the CDR3 DNA reads TGTGCCAGCAGTGATCACAAGAACACTGAAGCTTTCTTT. It specifies CASSDHKNTEAFF.

This chain uses TRBV28 with TRBJ1-5; TRBD1 matches at 10 bases. This CDR3 has 15 amino acids. Per germline, CDR1 MDHEN and CDR2 SYDVKM. V trimming: 5 bases; J trimming: 6 bases; junction bases outside the gene matches: 7. CDR3 bases: TGTGCCAGCAGTCCGAGGACAGGGGGAAGTCAGCCCCAGCATTTT. It translates to CASSPRTGGSQPQHF. Complete variable domain (other parts from reference TRBV28 and TRBJ1-5): DVKVTQSSRYLVKRTGEKVFLECVQDMDHENMFWYRQDPGLGLRLIYFSYDVKMKEKGDIPEGYSVSREKKERFSLILESASTNQTSMYLCASSPRTGGSQPQHFGDGTRLSIL.

The chain uses TRBV12-3 or TRBV12-4 and TRBJ2-2, with D uncertain. V dropped 1 base and J dropped 0 bases, with 6 bases sitting between them. The CDR3 extends over 15 amino acids. As DNA, the CDR3 is TGTGCCAGCAGTTTAGTAGTACCGAACACCGGGGAGCTGTTTTTT. Amino acid sequence: CASSLVVPNTGELFF.

This clonotype was counted only a few times. The chain couples TRBV20-1 to TRBJ1-4; tentative D call: TRBD1 (6 bases). The CDR3 covers 13 residues. The germline V gene encodes CDR1 DFQATT and CDR2 SNEGSKA (reference sequence). The V and J ends lost 6 bases and 5 bases respectively, with 13 bases between them. In nucleotides, the CDR3 is TGCAGTGCCGGGCGGGGACAAAATGAAAAACTGTTTTTT. Its protein product is CSAGRGQNEKLFF.

This clonotype was found many times. CDR3 bases: TGTGCCAGCAGCCACAGGGGGCGCTGGGAGCAGTACTTC. Its translation: CASSHRGRWEQYF. This chain uses TRBV7-9 with TRBJ2-7, with 9 bases fitting TRBD1. V trimming: 5 bases; J trimming: 7 bases; junction bases outside the gene matches: 6. The CDR3 contains 13 residues. Germline V gene lookup returns CDR1 SEHNR and CDR2 FQNEAQ (reference sequence).

The V and J genes are TRBV5-1 and TRBJ2-7; a possible D gene is TRBD2 (6 bases). The V gene's germline CDR1 is SGHRS and CDR2 YFSETQ. There are 13 residues in the CDR3. Trimming took off 0 bases at V and 7 bases at J, with 11 bases between the two ends. CDR3 nucleotides: TGCGCCAGCAGCTTGGCCGAAGGGAGGGAGCAGTACTTC. Protein sequence: CASSLAEGREQYF.

This clonotype was recorded once. This could be a read error, since a much larger clone is one nucleotide away. The chain employs TRBV6-5 and TRBJ2-3; D is undetermined. CDR1 is MNHEY, CDR2 SVGAGI, per germline. V lost 3 bases and J 5 bases, leaving 12 bases between the germline ends. This CDR3 comprises 14 residues. The CDR3 region is CASSYNAGLDTQYF. CDR3 in DNA: TGTGCCAGCAGTTATAACGCCGGCTTAGATACGCAGTATTTT.

This clonotype was picked up many times. The rearrangement links TRBV7-2 to TRBJ2-3; 10 nucleotides match TRBD2. The CDR3 runs 16 residues. The germline gives CDR1 SGHTA, CDR2 FQGNSA. The trim removed 3 bases at V and 4 bases at J, leaving 7 bases unmatched. The CDR3 region has the DNA TGTGCCAGCAGCTTCCGGACTAGCGGAACTTCAGATACGCAGTATTTT. Its translation: CASSFRTSGTSDTQYF.

Many counts were recorded for this clonotype. The chain links TRBV7-8 to TRBJ1-3, with no clear D. Germline loops: CDR1 SGHVS, CDR2 FQNEAQ. Trimming left V 1 base short and J 0 bases short, with 16 bases between. The CDR3 extends over 18 amino acids. The CDR3 spells CASSLDLRQAFSGNTIYF. The DNA for the CDR3 is TGTGCCAGCAGCTTAGACCTCCGGCAGGCTTTCTCTGGAAACACCATATATTTT.